This T cell receptor beta chain emerged from a study of response to subunit inactivated influenza vaccine. The CDR3 loop spans 14 amino acids. V was pared by 3 bases and J by 2 bases, with 2 bases of the junction left unmatched. The V gene's germline CDR1 is MNHNS and CDR2 SASEGT. TCRdb redid the calling of the RT-PCR reads with MiXCR, one entry per CDR3 protein. The profile shows hundreds of thousands of distinct CDR3 sequences, around 13% of them singletons. This clonotype was picked up a small number of times. What it binds is not known. Overall study results and limits: It was suggested by the authors that few new T cells are recruited by each seasonal influenza vaccination.

The origin of this receptor is a man aged 50 to 59 who received an inactivated influenza vaccine. The rearrangement links TRBV6-1 to TRBJ2-7; 9 positions match TRBD2. The sequenced sample was PBMCs from blood, obtained 45 days after vaccination. CDR3 DNA sequence: TGTGCCAGCAGTGATGGCGGGAGGGCCTACGAGCAGTACTTC. Translation: CASSDGGRAYEQYF.